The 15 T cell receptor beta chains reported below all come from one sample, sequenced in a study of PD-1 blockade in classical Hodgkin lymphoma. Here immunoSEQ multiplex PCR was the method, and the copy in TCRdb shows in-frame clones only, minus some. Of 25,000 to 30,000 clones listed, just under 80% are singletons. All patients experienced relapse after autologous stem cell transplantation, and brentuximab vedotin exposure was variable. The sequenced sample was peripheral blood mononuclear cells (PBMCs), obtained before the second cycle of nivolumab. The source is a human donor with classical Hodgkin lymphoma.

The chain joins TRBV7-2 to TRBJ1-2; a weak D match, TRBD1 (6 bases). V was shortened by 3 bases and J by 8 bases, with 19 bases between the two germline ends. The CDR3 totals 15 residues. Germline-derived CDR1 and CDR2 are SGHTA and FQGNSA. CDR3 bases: TGTGCCAGCAGCTTTGGACAGACCCTTATTTACGGCTACACCTTC. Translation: CASSFGQTLIYGYTF. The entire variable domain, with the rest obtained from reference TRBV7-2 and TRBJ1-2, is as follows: GAGVSQSPSNKVTEKGKDVELRCDPISGHTALYWYRQSLGQGLEFLIYFQGNSAPDKSGLPSDRFSAERTGGSVSTLTIQRTQQEDSAVYLCASSFGQTLIYGYTFGSGTRLTVV.

CDR3 residues: CASSTYNEQFF. The DNA of the CDR3 is TGTGCCAGCAGCACCTACAATGAGCAGTTCTTC. The gene calls are TRBV7-9 and TRBJ2-1; D call uncertain. Germline V gene sequence: CDR1 SEHNR, CDR2 FQNEAQ (reference sequence). The V end lost 5 bases, the J end lost 2 bases, and 1 base lay between the germline ends. The CDR3 loop spans 11 amino acids.

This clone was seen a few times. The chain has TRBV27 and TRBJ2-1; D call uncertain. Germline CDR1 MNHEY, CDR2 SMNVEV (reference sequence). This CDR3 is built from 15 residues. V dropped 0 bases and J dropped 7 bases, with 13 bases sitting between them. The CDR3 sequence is CASSLSSTWGNEQFF. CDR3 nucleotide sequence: TGTGCCAGCAGTTTATCGAGTACCTGGGGTAATGAGCAGTTCTTC.

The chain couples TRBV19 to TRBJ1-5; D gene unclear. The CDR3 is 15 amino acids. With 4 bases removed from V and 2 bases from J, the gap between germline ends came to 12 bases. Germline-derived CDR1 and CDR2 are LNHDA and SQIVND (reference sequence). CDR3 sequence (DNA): TGTGCCAGTAGTAGCGGGGTTTTTCGCAATCAGCCCCAGCATTTT. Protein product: CASSSGVFRNQPQHF.

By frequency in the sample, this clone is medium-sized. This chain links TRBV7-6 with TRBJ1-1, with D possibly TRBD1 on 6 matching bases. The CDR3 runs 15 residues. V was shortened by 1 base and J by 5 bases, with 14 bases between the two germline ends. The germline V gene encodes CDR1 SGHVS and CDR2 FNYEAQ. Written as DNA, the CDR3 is TGTGCCAGCAGCTTAGGGCAACAGGGAAGTACTGAAGCTTTCTTT. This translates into CASSLGQQGSTEAFF.

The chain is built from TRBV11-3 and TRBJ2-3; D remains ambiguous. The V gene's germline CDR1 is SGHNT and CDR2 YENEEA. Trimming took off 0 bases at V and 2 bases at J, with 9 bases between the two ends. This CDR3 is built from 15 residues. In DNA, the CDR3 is TGTGCCAGCAGCTTAGACATGACTTACACAGATACGCAGTATTTT. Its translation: CASSLDMTYTDTQYF.

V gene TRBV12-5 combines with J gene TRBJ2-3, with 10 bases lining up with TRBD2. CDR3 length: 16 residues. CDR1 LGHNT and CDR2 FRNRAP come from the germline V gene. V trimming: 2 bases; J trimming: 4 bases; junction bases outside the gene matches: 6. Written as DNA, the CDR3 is TGTGCTAGTGGTTTGATAACTAGCGGGGTGCCAGATACGCAGTATTTT. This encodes CASGLITSGVPDTQYF.

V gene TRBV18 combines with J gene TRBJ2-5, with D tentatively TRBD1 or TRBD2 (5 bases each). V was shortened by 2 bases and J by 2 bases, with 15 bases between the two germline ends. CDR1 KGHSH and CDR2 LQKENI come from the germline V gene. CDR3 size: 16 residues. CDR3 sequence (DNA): TGTGCCAGCTCACCATTCCAGGGAGCCCAACAAGAGACCCAGTACTTC. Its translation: CASSPFQGAQQETQYF.

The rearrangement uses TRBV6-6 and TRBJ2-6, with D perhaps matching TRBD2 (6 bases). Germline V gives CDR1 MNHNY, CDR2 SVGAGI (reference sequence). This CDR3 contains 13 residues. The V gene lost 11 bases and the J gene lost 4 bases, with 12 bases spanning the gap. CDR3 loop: CAGRETGANVLTF. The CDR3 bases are TGTGCCGGTCGGGAGACCGGGGCCAACGTCCTGACTTTC.

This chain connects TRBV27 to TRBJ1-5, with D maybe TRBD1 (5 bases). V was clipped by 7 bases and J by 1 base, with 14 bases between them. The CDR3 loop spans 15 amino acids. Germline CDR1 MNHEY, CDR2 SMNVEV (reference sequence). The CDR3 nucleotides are TGTGCCAGCACCCTAAGGAGGGACAGCAATCAGCCCCAGCATTTT. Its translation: CASTLRRDSNQPQHF.

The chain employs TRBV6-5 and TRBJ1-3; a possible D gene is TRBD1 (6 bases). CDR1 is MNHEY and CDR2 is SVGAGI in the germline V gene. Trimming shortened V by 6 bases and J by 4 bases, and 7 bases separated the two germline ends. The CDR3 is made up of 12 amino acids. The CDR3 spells CASRTGGNTIYF. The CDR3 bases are TGTGCCAGCAGGACAGGCGGAAACACCATATATTTT.

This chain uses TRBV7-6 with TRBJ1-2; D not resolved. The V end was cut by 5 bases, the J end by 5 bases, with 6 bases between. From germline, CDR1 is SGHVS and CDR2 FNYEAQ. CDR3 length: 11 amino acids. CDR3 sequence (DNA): TGTGCCAGCAGCCCGGGTTATGGCTACACCTTC. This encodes CASSPGYGYTF.

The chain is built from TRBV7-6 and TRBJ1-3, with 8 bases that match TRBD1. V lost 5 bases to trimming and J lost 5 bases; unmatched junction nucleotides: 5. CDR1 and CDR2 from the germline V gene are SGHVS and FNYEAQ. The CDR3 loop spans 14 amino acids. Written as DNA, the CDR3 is TGTGCCAGCAGCCTCGGACAGGGACGAAACACCATATATTTT. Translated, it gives CASSLGQGRNTIYF.

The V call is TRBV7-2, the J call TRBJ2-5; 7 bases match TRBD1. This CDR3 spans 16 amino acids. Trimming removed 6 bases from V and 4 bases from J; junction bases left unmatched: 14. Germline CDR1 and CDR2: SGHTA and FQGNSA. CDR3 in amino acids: CASSPNLDRERETQYF. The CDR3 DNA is TGTGCCAGCAGTCCCAACTTAGACAGGGAGAGAGAGACCCAGTACTTC.

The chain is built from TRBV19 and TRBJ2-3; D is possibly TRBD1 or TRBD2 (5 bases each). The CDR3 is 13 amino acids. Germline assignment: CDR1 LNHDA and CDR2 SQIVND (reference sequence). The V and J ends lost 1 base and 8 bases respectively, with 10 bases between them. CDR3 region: CASSIVGTGTQYF. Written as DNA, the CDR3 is TGTGCCAGTAGTATAGTGGGGACGGGTACGCAGTATTTT.